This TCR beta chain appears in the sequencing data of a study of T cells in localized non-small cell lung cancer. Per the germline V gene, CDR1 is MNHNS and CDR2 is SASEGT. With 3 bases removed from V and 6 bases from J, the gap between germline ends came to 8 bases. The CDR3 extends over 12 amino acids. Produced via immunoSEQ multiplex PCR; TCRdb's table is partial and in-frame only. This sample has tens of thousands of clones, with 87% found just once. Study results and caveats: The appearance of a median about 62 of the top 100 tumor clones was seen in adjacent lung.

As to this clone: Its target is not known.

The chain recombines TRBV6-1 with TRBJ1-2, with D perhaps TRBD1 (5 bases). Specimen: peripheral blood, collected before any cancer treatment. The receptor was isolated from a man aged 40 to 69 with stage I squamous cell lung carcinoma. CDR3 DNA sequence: TGTGCCAGCAGTGAGCAGGGAGATGGCTACACCTTC. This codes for CASSEQGDGYTF.